This T cell receptor beta chain was obtained from a study of spatial heterogeneity in lung cancer. Sample time point: sample taken at primary tumor resection. In each case, whole RNA from tumor, nontumor lung or frozen PBMC was sequenced unsorted. This clonotype was picked up many times. TCRdb re-derived calls from the 5' RACE reads in MiXCR, one entry per CDR3 protein. The table lists about 23,000 distinct CDR3 sequences, less than 5.5% of them singletons. The sequence derives from a male donor with early-stage non-small cell lung cancer. The specimen was PBMCs, collected at surgery.

CDR3 nucleotides: TGTGCCAGTAGTATAGAGGAAGGACGTGAGCAGTTCTTC. Translation gives CASSIEEGREQFF. The chain recombines TRBV19 with TRBJ2-1; D remains unclear. The CDR3 runs to 13 residues. Trimming removed 0 bases at V and 9 bases at J, with 9 bases between. Germline V CDR1 and CDR2: LNHDA, SQIVND (reference sequence). Full variable domain (outside the CDR3, taken from reference TRBV19 and TRBJ2-1): DGGITQSPKYLFRKEGQNVTLSCEQNLNHDAMYWYRQDPGQGLRLIYYSQIVNDFQKGDIAEGYSVSREKKESFPLTVTSAQKNPTAFYLCASSIEEGREQFFGPGTRLTVL.